The subject of this entry is one TCR beta chain. Its antigen is unknown. The trim removed 5 bases at V and 3 bases at J, leaving 8 bases unmatched. Germline V gives CDR1 LNHNV, CDR2 YYDKDF (reference sequence). The CDR3 consists of 16 residues. Isolated RNA was reverse transcribed in full, so expressed TCRB transcripts were sequenced. Method: immunoSEQ multiplex PCR; TCRdb's copy keeps in-frame clones and lacks some. The table records fewer than 400,000 clones, 9.3% of them present only once. This record belongs to a study of beta chain features in type 1 diabetes. Study-wide findings and caveats: Shorter TCRB CDR3s, moderately but significantly so, were found in Type 1 diabetes patients in all four CD4+ subsets. PCR might preferentially amplify shorter templates, equally in patients and controls. The similarity of naive, central memory and Treg TCRB repertoires appeared greater among patients than among healthy donors.

This receptor was identified in a man younger than 40 with type 1 diabetes. The sample was central memory CD4+ T cells from blood. The V and J genes are TRBV15 and TRBJ2-1; 9 positions match TRBD1. The CDR3 bases are TGTGCCACCAGCGACCCGGGACAGGGCGGCTACAATGAGCAGTTCTTC. As protein: CATSDPGQGGYNEQFF. Based on the CDR3 plus reference TRBV15 and TRBJ2-1, the full variable domain is DAMVIQNPRYQVTQFGKPVTLSCSQTLNHNVMYWYQQKSSQAPKLLFHYYDKDFNNEADTPDNFQSRRPNTSFCFLDIRSPGLGDTAMYLCATSDPGQGGYNEQFFGPGTRLTVL.